This T cell receptor (beta chain) was found in a study of blood T cell repertoires in COVID-19. Study information: Samples came from the United States, Italy and Spain, spanning acute and convalescent COVID-19. T cells, B-cell-depleted T cells, or PBMCs provided the cDNA or gDNA that served as material.

The CDR3 totals 13 residues. The V end lost 7 bases, the J end lost 0 bases, and 8 bases lay between the germline ends. CDR1 MNHEY and CDR2 SMNVEV come from the germline V gene (reference sequence). In the authors' workflow: Amplification of reference gene primers provided the estimated nucleated cell counts. The repertoire was sequenced with immunoSEQ multiplex PCR; TCRdb's copy has only in-frame clones and lacks some. The DNA was the basis for D and trimming; V, J and clone size are from that table. Among about 32,000 clones listed, approximately 85% were seen once. V gene TRBV27 combines with J gene TRBJ2-3, with a weak D call TRBD1 (5 bases). The receptor was derived from a man aged 55 to 70 with active or convalescent COVID-19. The sequenced sample consisted of peripheral blood. The CDR3 nucleotides are TGTGCCAGCAAACCAGGGAGCACAGATACGCAGTATTTT. Protein product: CASKPGSTDTQYF.